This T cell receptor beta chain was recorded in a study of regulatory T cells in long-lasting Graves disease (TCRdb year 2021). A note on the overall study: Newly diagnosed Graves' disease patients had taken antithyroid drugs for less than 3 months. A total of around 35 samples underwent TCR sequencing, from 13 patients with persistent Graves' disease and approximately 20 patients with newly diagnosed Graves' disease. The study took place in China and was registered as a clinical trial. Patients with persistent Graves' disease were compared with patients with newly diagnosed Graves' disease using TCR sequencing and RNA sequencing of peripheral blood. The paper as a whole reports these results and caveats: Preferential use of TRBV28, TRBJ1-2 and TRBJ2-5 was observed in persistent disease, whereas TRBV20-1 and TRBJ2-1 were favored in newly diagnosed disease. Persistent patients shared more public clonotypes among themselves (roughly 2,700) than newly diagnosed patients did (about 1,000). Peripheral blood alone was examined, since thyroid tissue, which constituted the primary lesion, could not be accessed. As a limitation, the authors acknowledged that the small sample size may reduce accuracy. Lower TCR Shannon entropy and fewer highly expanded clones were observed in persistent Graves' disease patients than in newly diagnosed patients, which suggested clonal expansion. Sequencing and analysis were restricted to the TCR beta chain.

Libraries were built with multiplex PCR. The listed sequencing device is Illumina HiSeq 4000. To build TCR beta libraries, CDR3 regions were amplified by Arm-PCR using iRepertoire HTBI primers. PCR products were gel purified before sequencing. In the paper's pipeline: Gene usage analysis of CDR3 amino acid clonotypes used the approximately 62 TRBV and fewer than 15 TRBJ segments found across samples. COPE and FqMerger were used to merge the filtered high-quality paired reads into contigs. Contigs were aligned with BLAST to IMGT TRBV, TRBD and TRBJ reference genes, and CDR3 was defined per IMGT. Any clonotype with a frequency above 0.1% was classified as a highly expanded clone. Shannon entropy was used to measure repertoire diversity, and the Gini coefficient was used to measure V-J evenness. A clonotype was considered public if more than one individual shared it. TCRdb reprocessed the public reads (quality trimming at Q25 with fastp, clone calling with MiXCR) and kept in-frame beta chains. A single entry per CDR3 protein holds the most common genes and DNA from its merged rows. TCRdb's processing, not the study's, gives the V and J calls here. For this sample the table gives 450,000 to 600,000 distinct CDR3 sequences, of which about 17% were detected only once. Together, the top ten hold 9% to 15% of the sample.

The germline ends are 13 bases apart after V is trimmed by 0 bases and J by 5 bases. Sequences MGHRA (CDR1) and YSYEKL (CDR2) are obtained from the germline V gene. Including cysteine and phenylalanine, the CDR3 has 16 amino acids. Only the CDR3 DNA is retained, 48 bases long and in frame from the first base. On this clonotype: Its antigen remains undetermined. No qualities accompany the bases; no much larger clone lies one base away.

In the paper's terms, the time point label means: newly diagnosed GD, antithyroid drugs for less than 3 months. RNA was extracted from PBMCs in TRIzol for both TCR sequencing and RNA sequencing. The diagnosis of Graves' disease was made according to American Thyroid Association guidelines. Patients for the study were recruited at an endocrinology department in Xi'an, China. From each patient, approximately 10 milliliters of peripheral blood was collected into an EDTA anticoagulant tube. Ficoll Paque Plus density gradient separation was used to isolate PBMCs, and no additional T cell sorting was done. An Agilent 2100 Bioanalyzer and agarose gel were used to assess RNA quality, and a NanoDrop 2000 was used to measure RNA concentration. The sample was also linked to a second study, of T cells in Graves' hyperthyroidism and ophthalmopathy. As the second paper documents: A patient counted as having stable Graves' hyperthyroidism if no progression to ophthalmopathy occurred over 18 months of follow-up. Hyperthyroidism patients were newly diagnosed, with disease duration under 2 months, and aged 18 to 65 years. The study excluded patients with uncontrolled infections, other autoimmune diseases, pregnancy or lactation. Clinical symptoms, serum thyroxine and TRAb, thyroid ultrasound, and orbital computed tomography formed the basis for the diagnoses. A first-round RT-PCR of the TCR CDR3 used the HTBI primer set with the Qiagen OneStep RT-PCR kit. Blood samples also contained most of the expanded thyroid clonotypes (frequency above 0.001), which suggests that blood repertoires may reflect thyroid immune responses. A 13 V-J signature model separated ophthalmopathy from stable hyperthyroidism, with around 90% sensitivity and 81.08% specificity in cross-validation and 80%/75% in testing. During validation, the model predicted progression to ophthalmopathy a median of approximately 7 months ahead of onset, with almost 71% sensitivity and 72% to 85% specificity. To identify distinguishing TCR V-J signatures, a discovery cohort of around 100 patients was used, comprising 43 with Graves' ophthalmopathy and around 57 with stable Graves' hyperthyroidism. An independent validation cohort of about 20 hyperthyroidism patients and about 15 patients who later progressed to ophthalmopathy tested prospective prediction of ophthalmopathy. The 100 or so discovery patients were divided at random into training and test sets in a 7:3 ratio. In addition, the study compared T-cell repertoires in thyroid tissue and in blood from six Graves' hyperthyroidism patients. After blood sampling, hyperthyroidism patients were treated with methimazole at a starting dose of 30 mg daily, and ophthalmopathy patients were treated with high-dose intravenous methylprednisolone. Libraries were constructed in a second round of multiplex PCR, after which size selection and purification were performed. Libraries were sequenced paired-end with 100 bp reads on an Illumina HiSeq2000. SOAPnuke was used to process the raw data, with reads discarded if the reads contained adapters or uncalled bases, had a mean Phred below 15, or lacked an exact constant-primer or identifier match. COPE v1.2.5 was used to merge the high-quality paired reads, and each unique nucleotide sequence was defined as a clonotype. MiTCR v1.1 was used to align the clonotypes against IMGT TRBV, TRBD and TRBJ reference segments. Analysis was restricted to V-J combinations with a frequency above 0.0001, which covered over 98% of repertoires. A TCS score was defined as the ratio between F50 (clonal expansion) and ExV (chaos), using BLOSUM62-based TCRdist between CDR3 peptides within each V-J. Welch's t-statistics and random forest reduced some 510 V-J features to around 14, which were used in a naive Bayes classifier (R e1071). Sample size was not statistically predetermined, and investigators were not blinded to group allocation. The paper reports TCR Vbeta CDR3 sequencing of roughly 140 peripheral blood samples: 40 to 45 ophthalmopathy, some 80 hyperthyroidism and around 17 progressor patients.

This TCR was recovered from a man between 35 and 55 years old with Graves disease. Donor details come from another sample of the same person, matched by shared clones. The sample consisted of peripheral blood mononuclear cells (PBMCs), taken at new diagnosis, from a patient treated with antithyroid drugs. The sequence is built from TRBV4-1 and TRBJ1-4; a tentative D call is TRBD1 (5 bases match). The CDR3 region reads CASSQDLGAGNEKLFF. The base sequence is TGCGCCAGCAGCCAAGATCTCGGGGCAGGGAATGAAAAACTGTTTTTT.